This T cell receptor beta chain was obtained from a study of chemoradiotherapy in HPV16-positive cancers. Study at large: A couple of HPV16-positive patients' cells yielded candidate HPV-specific clones and common motifs.

Study results and caveats: Candidate HPV-specific clones and E7-related TCR motifs grew in tumor during treatment. Better recurrence-free survival went with HPV-responsive T-cell expansion in HPV16-positive patients.

Germline CDR1 MNHNS, CDR2 SASEGT. This CDR3 comprises 13 residues. V lost 7 bases, J lost 8 bases, and 8 bases stayed unmatched. Clones were read by immunoSEQ multiplex PCR, and TCRdb kept only the in-frame ones, dropping some. The sample lists under 40,000 clones, 80% to 90% occurring once. A word on this clone: Antigen: not known.

The chain combines TRBV6-1 with TRBJ1-2; 9 bases line up with TRBD1. This TCR came from a human donor with HPV-associated anogenital cancer. The sample was blood, taken from a patient who underwent chemoradiotherapy. The CDR3: CASIGQGWDGYTF. The CDR3 DNA follows: TGTGCCAGCATAGGACAGGGGTGGGACGGCTACACCTTC.